This T cell receptor beta chain originates from a study of blood T cells in healthy people across ages. Through a sample-barcoded 5' primer and a J-beta primer mix, a second PCR was run for roughly 6 to 11 cycles. MiXCR, applied by TCRdb to the 5' RACE reads, yields one record per CDR3 protein. The table has some 1.4 million distinct CDR3 sequences, approximately 42% seen once. Peripheral blood from each donor was collected in a volume of roughly 9.8 milliliters. This CDR3 is built from 15 residues. Germline V gives CDR1 MDHEN, CDR2 SYDVKM. This TCR derives from a woman aged 18 to 35 in good health. This chain uses TRBV28 with TRBJ2-4; 10 nucleotides line up with TRBD1. TRBJ2-7 explains the end of the DNA better; the J call may be wrong. Sequenced input: blood. CDR3 protein: CASILGGGQGYEQYF. The CDR3 DNA reads TGTGCCAGCATTCTAGGGGGGGGACAGGGGTACGAGCAGTACTTC.